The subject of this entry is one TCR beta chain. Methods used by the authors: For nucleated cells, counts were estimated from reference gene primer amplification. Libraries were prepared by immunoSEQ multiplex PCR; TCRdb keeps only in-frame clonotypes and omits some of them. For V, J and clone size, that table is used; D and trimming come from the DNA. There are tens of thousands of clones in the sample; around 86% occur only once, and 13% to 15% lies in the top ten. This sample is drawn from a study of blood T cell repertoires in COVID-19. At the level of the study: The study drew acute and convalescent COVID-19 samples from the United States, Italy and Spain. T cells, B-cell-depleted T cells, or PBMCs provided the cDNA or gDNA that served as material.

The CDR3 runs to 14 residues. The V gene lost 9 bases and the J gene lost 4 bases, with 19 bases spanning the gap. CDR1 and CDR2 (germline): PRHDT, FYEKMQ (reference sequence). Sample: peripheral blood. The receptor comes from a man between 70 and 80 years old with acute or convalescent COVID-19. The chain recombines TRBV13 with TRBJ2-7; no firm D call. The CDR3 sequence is CASTVGRRSYEQYV. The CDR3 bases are TGTGCCAGTACAGTGGGTAGGCGTTCGTACGAGCAGTACGTC.